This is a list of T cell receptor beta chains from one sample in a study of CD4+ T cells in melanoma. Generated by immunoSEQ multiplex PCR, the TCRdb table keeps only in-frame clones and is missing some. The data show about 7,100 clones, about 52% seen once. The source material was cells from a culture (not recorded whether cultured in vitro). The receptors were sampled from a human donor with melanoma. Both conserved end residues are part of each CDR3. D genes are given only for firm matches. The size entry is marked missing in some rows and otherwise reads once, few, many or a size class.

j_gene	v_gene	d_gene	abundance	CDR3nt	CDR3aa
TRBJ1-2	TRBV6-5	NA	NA	TGTGCCAGCAGTTACAAAGTCGGGGACTATGGCTACACCTTC	CASSYKVGDYGYTF
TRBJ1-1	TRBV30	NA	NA	TGTGCCTGGAGTGTACAGGTGAACACTGAAGCTTTCTTT	CAWSVQVNTEAFF
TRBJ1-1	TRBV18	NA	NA	TGTGCCAGCTCACCGACGTCTAACACTGAAGCTTTCTTT	CASSPTSNTEAFF
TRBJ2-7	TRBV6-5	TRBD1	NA	TGTGCCAGCAGTTACTCTACAGGGGCCTACGAGCAGTACTTC	CASSYSTGAYEQYF
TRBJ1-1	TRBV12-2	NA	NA	TGTGCAAGTCGCTTATTGAAGGAGCTTGGGGCTGAAGCTTTCTTT	CASRLLKELGAEAFF
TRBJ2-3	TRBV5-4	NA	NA	TGTGCCAGCAGCTTGGGGTGGGGGGATACGCAGTATTTT	CASSLGWGDTQYF
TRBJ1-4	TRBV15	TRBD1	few	TGTGCCACCAGCTCGGGACAGCCCCGCAATGAAAAACTGTTTTTT	CATSSGQPRNEKLFF
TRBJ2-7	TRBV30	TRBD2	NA	TGTGCCTGGCCCAGTTTTTCTTCGGGAGGCGAGCAGTACTTC	CAWPSFSSGGEQYF
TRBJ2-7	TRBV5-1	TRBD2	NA	TGCGCCAGCAGCCGACGCGGGGGGATAAGCTACGAGCAGTACTTC	CASSRRGGISYEQYF
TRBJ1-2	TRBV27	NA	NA	TGTGCCAGCACCGAAGCTAACTATGGCTACACCTTC	CASTEANYGYTF
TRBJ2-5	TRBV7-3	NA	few	TGTGCCAGCAGCTTAACTCCAGACCAAGAGACCCAGTACTTC	CASSLTPDQETQYF
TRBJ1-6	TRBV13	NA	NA	TGTGCCAGCAGCTCCAAAGGGGCAGGAGCAAATTCACCCCTCCACTTT	CASSSKGAGANSPLHF
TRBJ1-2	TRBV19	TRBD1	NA	TGTGCCAGTAGTATCGGGGACAGAGTACGGGGCTACACCTTC	CASSIGDRVRGYTF
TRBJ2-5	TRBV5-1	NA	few	TGCGCCAGCAGCTTGGGACAGATGTCCGAGACCCAGTACTTC	CASSLGQMSETQYF
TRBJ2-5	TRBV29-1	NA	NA	TGCAGCGTTGGAGAGGGGAGGAGGGAGACCCAGTACTTC	CSVGEGRRETQYF
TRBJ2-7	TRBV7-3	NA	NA	TGTGCCAGCAGCTTATATACCCGTCCCCACGAGCAGTACTTC	CASSLYTRPHEQYF
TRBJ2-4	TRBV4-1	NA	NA	TGCGCCAGCAGCCAAGATCGGGGGAGCGGGGCCAAAAACATTCAGTACTTC	CASSQDRGSGAKNIQYF
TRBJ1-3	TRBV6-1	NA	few	TGTGCCAGCAGTACGCGGGCCCCTAGGGGAAACACCATATATTTT	CASSTRAPRGNTIYF
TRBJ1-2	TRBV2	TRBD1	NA	TGTGCCAGCAGTGAGGCAGGGGGCTTTTATGGCTACACCTTC	CASSEAGGFYGYTF
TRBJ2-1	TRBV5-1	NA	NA	TGCGCCAGCAGCTTGTCCGGGGCAGGCCCCAATGAGCAGTTCTTC	CASSLSGAGPNEQFF
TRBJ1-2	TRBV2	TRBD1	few	TGTGCCAGCAGTGATGGGGGACAGGGGAGGAACTATGGCTACACCTTC	CASSDGGQGRNYGYTF
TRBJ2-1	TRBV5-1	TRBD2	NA	TGCGCCAGCAGGGGGGGGGAGTCCTACAATGAGCAGTTCTTC	CASRGGESYNEQFF
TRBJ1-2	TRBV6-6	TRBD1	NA	TGTGCCAGCAGTCCCGGGACAGGGCGAAAAGCGTCTGGCTACACCTTC	CASSPGTGRKASGYTF